These 9 T cell receptor beta chains were all obtained from the same sample, sequenced in a study of blood T cells in healthy people across ages. A second PCR of roughly 7 to 11 cycles used a sample-barcoded 5' primer and a J-beta primer mix. TCRdb analysed the 5' RACE reads with MiXCR anew, one entry per CDR3 protein. In the table there are some 760,000 distinct CDR3 sequences, 20% to 25% of which are singletons. The sample was also linked to a second study, of T cells of mothers and their children.

Material: blood. All receptors derive from a boy younger than 18 in good health.

V and J are TRBV7-3 and TRBJ2-1; D may correspond to TRBD1 or TRBD2 (5 bases each). The J call is in doubt because the DNA end fits TRBJ2-5 better. This CDR3 has 14 amino acids. CDR1 is SGHTA, CDR2 FQGTGA, per germline. This chain's CDR3 is CASSLMVGDGTQYF. The CDR3 DNA reads TGTGCCAGCAGCTTAATGGTCGGGGACGGGACCCAGTACTTC.

This chain joins TRBV29-1 and TRBJ1-1, with D unresolved. The CDR3 has 12 residues. Germline loops: CDR1 SQVTM, CDR2 ANQGSEA. Trimming removed 4 bases from V and 7 bases from J, with 13 bases in between. The CDR3 loop is CSVVAETIEAFF. In DNA, the CDR3 is TGCAGCGTTGTGGCGGAGACCATTGAAGCTTTCTTT.

The rearrangement uses TRBV12-3 or TRBV12-4 and TRBJ1-1; a possible D gene is TRBD1 (6 bases). Trimming pared 11 bases from V and 1 base from J, leaving 14 bases between. The CDR3 covers 13 residues. CDR3 protein: CAGKMTGNTEAFF. The CDR3 DNA reads TGTGCCGGCAAGATGACAGGGAACACTGAAGCTTTCTTT.

The V call is TRBV29-1, the J call TRBJ2-1, with D tentatively TRBD2 (6 bases). CDR1 is SQVTM, CDR2 ANQGSEA, per germline. V gave up 3 bases and J gave up 3 bases, with 12 bases separating them. This CDR3 region has 14 residues. The CDR3 sequence: CSVEGGDNYNEQFF. The CDR3 DNA sequence: TGCAGCGTTGAGGGAGGAGACAACTACAATGAGCAGTTCTTC.

This clonotype was detected a few times. The V call is TRBV5-1, the J call TRBJ2-2, with unresolved D. CDR3 size: 13 residues. Trimming took off 0 bases at V and 5 bases at J, with 5 bases between the two ends. The germline CDR1 and CDR2 sequences are SGHRS and YFSETQ. The CDR3, as DNA: TGCGCCAGCAGCTTGGACCCGACCGGGGAGCTGTTTTTT. Its translation is CASSLDPTGELFF.

The rearrangement joins TRBV28 to TRBJ1-1; tentatively, D is TRBD1 (5 bases). Trimming stripped 7 bases from V and 11 bases from J, with 17 bases between. The CDR3 contains 12 residues. Germline CDR1 is MDHEN and CDR2 is SYDVKM. The CDR3 DNA reads as TGTGCCAGCAACCCGGGACGGAGGAAGGCTTTCTTT. Protein sequence: CASNPGRRKAFF.

This clonotype was seen a handful of times. The chain couples TRBV14 to TRBJ1-3, with D unresolved. Trimming left V 0 bases short and J 0 bases short, with 12 bases between. Germline V CDR1 and CDR2: SGHDN, FVKESK. The CDR3 length is 17 residues. Here the CDR3 reads CASSQDFGPLSGNTIYF. The CDR3 DNA reads as TGTGCCAGCAGCCAAGATTTCGGACCCCTCTCTGGAAACACCATATATTTT.

This clonotype appeared a few times. The chain links TRBV5-6 to TRBJ1-2; D gene unclear. With 4 bases removed from V and 9 bases from J, the gap between germline ends came to 22 bases. Germline V lookup: CDR1 SGHDT, CDR2 YYEEEE. This CDR3 is 15 amino acids long. CDR3 region: CASSTLVGRGIRYTF. In nucleotides, the CDR3 is TGTGCCAGCAGCACCTTAGTTGGACGAGGCATTCGCTACACCTTC.

The chain combines TRBV12-5 with TRBJ1-2, with D uncertain. From germline, CDR1 is LGHNT and CDR2 FRNRAP. Trimming pared 0 bases from V and 0 bases from J, leaving 11 bases between. This CDR3 is 16 amino acids long. As DNA, the CDR3 is TGTGCTAGTGGTTTGGTAAATAGTATTACTAACTATGGCTACACCTTC. This gives the protein CASGLVNSITNYGYTF. The whole variable domain, filled in from reference TRBV12-5 and TRBJ1-2, reads DARVTQTPRHKVTEMGQEVTMRCQPILGHNTVFWYRQTMMQGLELLAYFRNRAPLDDSGMPKDRFSAEMPDATLATLKIQPSEPRDSAVYFCASGLVNSITNYGYTFGSGTRLTVV.